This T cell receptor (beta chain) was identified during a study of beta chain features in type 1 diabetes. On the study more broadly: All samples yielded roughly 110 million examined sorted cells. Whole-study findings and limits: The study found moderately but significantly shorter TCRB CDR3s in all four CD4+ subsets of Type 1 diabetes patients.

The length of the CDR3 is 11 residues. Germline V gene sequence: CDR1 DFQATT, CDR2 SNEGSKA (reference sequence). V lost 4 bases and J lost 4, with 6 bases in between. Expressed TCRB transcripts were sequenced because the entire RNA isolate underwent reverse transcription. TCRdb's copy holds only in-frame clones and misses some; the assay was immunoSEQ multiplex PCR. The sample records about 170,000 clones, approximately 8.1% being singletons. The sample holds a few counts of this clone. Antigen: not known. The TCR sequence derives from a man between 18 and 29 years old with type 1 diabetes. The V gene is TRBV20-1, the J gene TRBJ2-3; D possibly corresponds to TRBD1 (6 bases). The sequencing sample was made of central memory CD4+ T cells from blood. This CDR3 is CSATGADTQYF. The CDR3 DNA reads TGCAGTGCTACAGGGGCAGATACGCAGTATTTT.